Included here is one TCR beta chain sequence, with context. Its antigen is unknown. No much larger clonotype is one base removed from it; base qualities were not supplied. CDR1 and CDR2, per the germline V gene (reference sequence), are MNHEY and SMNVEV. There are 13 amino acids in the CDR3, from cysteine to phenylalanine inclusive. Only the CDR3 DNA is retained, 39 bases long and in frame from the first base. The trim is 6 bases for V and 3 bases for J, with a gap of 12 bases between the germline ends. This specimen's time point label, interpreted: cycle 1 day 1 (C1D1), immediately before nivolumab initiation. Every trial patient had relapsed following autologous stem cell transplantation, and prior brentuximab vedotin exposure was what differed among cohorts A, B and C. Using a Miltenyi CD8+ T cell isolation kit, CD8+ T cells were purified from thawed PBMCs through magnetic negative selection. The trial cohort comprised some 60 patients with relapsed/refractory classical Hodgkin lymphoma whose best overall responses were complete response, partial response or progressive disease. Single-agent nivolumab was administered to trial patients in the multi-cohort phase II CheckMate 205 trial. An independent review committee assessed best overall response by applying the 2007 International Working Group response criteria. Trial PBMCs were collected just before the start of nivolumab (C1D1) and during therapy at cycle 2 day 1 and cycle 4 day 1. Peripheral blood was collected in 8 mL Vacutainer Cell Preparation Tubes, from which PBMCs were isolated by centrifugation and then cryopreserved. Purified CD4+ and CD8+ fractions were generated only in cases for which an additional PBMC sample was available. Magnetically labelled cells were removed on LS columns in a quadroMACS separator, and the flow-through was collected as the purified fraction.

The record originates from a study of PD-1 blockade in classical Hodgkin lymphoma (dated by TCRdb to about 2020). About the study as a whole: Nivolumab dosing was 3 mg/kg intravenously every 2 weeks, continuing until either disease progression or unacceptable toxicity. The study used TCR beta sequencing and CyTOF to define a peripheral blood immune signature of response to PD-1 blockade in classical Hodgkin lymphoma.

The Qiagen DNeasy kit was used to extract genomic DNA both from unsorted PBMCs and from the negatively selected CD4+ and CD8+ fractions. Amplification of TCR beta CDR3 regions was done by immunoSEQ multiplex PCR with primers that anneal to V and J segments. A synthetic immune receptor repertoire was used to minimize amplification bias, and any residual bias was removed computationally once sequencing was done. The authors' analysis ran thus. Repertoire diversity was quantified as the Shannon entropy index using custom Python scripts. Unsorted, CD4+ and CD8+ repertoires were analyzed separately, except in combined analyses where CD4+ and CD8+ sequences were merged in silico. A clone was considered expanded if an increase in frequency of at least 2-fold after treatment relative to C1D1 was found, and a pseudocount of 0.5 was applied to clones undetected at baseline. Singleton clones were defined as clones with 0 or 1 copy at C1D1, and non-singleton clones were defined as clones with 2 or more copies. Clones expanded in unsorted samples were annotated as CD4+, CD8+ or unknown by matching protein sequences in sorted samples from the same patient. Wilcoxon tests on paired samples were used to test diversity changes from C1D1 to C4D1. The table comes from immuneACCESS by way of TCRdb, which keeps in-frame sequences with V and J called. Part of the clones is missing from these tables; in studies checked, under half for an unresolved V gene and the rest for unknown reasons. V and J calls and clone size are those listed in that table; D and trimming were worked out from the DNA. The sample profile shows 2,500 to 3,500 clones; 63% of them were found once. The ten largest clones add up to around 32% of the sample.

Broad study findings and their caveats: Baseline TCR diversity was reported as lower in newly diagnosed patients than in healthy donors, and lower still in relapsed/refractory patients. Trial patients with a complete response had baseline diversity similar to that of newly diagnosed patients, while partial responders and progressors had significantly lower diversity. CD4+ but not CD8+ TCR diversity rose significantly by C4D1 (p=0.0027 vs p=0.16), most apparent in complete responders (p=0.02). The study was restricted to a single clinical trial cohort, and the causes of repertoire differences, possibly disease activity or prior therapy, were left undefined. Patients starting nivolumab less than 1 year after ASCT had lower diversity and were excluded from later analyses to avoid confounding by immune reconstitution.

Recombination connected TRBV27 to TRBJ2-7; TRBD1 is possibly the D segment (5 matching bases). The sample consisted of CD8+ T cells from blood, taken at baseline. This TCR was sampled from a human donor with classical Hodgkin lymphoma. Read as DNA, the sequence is TGTGCCAGCAGCAACCAGGGTATCTACGAGCAGTACTTC. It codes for CASSNQGIYEQYF.